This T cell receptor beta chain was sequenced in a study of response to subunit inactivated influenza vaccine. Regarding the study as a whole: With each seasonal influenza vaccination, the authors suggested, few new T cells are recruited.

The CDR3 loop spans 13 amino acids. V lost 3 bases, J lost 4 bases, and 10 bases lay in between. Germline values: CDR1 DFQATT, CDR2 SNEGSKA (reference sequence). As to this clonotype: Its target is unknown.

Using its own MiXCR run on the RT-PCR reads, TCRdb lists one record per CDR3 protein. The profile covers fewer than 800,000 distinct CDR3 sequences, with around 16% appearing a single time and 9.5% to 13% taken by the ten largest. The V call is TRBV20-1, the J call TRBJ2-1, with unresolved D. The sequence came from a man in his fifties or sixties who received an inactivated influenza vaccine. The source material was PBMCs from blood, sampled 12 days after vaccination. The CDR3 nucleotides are TGCAGTGCTAGTTCATCCCTTTACAATGAGCAGTTCTTC. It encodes CSASSSLYNEQFF.